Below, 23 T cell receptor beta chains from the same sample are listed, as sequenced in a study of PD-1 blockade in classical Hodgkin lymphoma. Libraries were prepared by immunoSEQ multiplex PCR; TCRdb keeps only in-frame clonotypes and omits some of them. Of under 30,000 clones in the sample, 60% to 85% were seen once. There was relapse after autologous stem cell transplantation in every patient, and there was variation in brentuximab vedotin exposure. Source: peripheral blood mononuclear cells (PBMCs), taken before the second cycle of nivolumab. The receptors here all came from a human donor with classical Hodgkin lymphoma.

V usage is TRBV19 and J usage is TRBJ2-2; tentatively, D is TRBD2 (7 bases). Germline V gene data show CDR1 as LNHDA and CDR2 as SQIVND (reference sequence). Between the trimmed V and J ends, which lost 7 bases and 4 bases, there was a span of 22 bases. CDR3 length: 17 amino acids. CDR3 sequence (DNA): TGTGCCAGTACGCATCCTCTGGGGGGGCCGGGCACCGGGGAGCTGTTTTTT. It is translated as CASTHPLGGPGTGELFF.

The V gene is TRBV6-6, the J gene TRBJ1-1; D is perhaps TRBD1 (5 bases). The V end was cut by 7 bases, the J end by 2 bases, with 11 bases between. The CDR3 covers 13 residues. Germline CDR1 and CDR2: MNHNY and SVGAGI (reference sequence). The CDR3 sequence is CASTLTVNTEAFF. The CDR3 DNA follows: TGTGCCAGCACCCTGACAGTCAACACTGAAGCTTTCTTT.

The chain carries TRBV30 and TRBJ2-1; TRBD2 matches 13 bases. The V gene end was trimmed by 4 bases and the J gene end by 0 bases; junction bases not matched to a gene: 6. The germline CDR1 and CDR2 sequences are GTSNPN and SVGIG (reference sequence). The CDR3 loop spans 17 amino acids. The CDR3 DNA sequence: TGTGCCTGGACTGGACTAGCGGGGGTCCACTCCTACAATGAGCAGTTCTTC. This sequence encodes CAWTGLAGVHSYNEQFF.

The CDR3 sequence is CASGFQGFEYEQYF. The CDR3 bases are TGTGCTAGTGGTTTTCAGGGTTTCGAGTACGAGCAGTACTTC. The chain links TRBV12-5 to TRBJ2-7; D possibly corresponds to TRBD1 (5 bases). Germline V gives CDR1 LGHNT, CDR2 FRNRAP. CDR3 length: 14 residues. The V gene lost 3 bases and the J gene lost 4 bases, with 13 bases spanning the gap.

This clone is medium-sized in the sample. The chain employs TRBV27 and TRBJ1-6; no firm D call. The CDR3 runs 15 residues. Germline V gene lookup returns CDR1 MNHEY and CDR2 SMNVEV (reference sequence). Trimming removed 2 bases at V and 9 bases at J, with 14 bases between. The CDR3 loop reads CASSLGGNGVSPLHF. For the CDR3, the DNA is TGTGCCAGCAGTTTAGGAGGGAATGGGGTTTCACCCCTCCACTTT.

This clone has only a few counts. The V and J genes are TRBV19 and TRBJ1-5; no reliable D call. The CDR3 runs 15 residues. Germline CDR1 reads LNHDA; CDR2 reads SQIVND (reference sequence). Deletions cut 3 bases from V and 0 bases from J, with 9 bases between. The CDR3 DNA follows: TGTGCCAGTAGTATCCGAGGAGATAGCAATCAGCCCCAGCATTTT. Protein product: CASSIRGDSNQPQHF. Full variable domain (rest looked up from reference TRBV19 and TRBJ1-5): DGGITQSPKYLFRKEGQNVTLSCEQNLNHDAMYWYRQDPGQGLRLIYYSQIVNDFQKGDIAEGYSVSREKKESFPLTVTSAQKNPTAFYLCASSIRGDSNQPQHFGDGTRLSIL.

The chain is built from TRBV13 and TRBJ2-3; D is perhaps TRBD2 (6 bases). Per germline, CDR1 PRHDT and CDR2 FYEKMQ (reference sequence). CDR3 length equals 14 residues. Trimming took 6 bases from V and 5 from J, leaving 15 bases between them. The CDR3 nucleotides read TGTGCCAGCAGTCGGGGGAGCGAGAAAGATACGCAGTATTTT. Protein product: CASSRGSEKDTQYF.

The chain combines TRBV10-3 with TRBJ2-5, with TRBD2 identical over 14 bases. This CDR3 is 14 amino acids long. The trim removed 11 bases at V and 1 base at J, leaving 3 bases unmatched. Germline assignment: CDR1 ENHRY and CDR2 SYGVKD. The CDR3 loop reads CAAGTSGGQETQYF. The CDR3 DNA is TGTGCCGCTGGGACTAGCGGGGGCCAAGAGACCCAGTACTTC.

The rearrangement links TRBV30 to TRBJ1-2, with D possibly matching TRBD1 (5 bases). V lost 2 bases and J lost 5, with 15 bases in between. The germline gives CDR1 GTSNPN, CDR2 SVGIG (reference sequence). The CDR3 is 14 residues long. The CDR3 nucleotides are TGTGCCTGGAGTACGGGGGGACGGGCGTATGGCTACACCTTC. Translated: CAWSTGGRAYGYTF.

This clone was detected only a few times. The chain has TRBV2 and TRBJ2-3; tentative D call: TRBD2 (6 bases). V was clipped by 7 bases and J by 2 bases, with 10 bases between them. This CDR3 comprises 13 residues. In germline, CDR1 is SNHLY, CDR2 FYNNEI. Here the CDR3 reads CASIGGNTDTQYF. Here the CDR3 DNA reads TGTGCCAGCATCGGGGGAAACACAGATACGCAGTATTTT.

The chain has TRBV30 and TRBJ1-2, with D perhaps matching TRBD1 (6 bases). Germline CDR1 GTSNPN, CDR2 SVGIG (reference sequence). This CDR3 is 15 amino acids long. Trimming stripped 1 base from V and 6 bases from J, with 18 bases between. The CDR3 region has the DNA TGTGCCTGGAGTGCACCATGGTCAGGGGCGAATGGCTACACCTTC. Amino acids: CAWSAPWSGANGYTF.

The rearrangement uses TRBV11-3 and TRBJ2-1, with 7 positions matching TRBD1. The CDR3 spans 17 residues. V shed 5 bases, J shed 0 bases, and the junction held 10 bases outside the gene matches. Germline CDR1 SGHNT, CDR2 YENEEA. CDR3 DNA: TGTGCCAGCAGCCCCCCCGGGACAGCCTACTCCTACAATGAGCAGTTCTTC. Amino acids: CASSPPGTAYSYNEQFF.

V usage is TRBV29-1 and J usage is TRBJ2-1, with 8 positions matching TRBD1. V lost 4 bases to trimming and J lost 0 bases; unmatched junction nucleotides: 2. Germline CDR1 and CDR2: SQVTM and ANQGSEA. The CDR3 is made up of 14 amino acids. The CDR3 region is CSVGDRSSYNEQFF. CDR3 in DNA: TGCAGCGTTGGGGACAGGAGCTCCTACAATGAGCAGTTCTTC.

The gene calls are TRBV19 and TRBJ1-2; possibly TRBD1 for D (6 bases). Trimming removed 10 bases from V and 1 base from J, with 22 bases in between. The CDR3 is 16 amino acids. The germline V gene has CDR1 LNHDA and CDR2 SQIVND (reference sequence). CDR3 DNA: TGTGCCACCAAAGAGAACCGTGGACAGTATAACTATGGCTACACCTTC. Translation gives CATKENRGQYNYGYTF.

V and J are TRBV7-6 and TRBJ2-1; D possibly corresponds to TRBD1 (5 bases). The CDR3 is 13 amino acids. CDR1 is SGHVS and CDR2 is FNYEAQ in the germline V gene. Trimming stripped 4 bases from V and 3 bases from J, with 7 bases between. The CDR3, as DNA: TGTGCCAGCAGCTCGGACAACTACAATGAGCAGTTCTTC. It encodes CASSSDNYNEQFF.

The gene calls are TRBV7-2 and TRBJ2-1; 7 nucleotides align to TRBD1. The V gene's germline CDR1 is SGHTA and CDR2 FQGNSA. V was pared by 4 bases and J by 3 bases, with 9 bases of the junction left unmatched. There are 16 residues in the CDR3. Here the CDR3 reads CASSSDREGVYNEQFF. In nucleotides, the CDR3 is TGTGCCAGCAGCTCAGACAGGGAAGGTGTCTACAATGAGCAGTTCTTC.

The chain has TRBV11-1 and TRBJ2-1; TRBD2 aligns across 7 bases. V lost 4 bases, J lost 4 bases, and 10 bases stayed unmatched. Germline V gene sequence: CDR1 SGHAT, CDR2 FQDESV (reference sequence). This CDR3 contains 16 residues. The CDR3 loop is CASSSRLGGGYNEQFF. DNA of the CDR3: TGTGCCAGCAGCTCCCGTCTCGGCGGGGGTTACAATGAGCAGTTCTTC.

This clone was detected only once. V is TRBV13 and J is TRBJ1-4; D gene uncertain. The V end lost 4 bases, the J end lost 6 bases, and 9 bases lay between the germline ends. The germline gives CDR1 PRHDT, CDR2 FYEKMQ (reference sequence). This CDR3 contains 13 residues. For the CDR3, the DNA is TGTGCCAGCAGCTCCGGACGTGATGAAAAACTGTTTTTT. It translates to CASSSGRDEKLFF.

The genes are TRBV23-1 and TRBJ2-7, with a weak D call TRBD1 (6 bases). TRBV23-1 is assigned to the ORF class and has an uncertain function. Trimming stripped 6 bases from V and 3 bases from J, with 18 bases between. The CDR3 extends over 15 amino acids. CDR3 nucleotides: TGCGCCAGCAGCCCCCCACAGGGCGGGTTCTACGAGCAGTACTTC. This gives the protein CASSPPQGGFYEQYF.

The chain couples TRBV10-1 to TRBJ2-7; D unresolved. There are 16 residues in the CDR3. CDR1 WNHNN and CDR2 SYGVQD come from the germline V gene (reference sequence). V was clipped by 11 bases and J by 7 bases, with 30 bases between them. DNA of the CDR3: TGCGCCTGCTCGCTAGACCACAGTGAGGTCGTGGGGGAGCAGTACTTC. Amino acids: CACSLDHSEVVGEQYF.

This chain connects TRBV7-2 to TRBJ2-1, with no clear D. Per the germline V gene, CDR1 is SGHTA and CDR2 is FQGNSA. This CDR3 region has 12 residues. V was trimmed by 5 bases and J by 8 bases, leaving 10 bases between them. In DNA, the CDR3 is TGTGCCAGCAGCCTGACTCGAGATGAGCAGTTCTTC. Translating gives CASSLTRDEQFF.

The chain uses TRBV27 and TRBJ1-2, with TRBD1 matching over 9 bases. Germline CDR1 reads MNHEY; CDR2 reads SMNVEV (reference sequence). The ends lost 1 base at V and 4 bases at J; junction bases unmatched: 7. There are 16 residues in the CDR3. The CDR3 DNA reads TGTGCCAGCAGTTTATACGGGACAGGGAACCCCTATGGCTACACCTTC. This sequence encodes CASSLYGTGNPYGYTF.

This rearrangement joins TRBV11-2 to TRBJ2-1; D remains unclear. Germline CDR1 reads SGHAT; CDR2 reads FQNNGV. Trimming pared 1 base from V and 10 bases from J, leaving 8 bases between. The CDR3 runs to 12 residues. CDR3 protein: CASSLVRAEQFF. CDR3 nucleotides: TGTGCCAGCAGCTTAGTTCGAGCCGAGCAGTTCTTC.